A single sample gave rise to the 6 T cell receptor beta chains below, sequenced in a study. TCRdb reprocessed the RT-PCR reads with MiXCR, giving one entry per CDR3 protein. Among about 680,000 distinct CDR3 sequences listed, 12% to 15% were seen once. Sequenced input: memory CD4+ T cells from blood. Receptor source: a female donor in good health, serving as a healthy control.

The chain has TRBV7-9 and TRBJ1-1; 10 nucleotides align to TRBD1. Germline assignment: CDR1 SEHNR and CDR2 FQNEAQ (reference sequence). V lost 1 base, J lost 8 bases, and 1 base stayed unmatched. The CDR3 spans 13 residues. This CDR3 is CASSLVTGGEAFF. The DNA of the CDR3 is TGTGCCAGCAGCTTAGTGACAGGGGGCGAAGCTTTCTTT.

This clonotype was seen a few times. V gene TRBV18 combines with J gene TRBJ2-7; TRBD2 aligns across 9 bases. Germline assignment: CDR1 KGHSH and CDR2 LQKENI. Trimming at V came to 5 bases and at J to 5 bases, leaving 10 bases not matched to a gene. This CDR3 region has 15 residues. The CDR3 nucleotides read TGTGCCAGCTCAGCCCGTAGGTCTAGCGGGAACGAGCAGTACTTC. Residues: CASSARRSSGNEQYF.

This clonotype was detected only a few times. V usage is TRBV15 and J usage is TRBJ2-1; 7 bases align to TRBD2. J lost 2 bases, V lost 5 bases, and 9 bases had no gene match. The CDR3 covers 16 residues. The germline V gene encodes CDR1 LNHNV and CDR2 YYDKDF (reference sequence). The CDR3 DNA is TGTGCCACCAGCGGTTCTAGCGGCCAAGCCTACAATGAGCAGTTCTTC. Translating gives CATSGSSGQAYNEQFF.

This clonotype came up many times. The chain joins TRBV5-1 to TRBJ2-1; TRBD2 agrees at 10 bases. Trimming removed 0 bases from V and 7 bases from J; junction bases left unmatched: 4. CDR3 length: 15 amino acids. Germline V gene sequence: CDR1 SGHRS, CDR2 YFSETQ. CDR3 region: CASSLGLAGSNEQFF. The DNA for the CDR3 is TGCGCCAGCAGCTTGGGACTAGCGGGTTCTAATGAGCAGTTCTTC.

This clonotype has more than one count but fewer than ten. CDR3 loop: CASNSGRERNTIYF. The DNA for the CDR3 is TGTGCCAGCAATTCGGGGAGGGAAAGAAACACCATATATTTT. The J gene is TRBJ1-3, the V gene TRBV12-3 or TRBV12-4, with D unresolved. CDR3 length: 14 residues. V was trimmed by 7 bases and J by 5 bases, leaving 15 bases between them.

This clonotype was counted a few times. The chain links TRBV27 to TRBJ2-1; the D is unclear. CDR3 size: 12 residues. Germline loops: CDR1 MNHEY, CDR2 SMNVEV (reference sequence). V gave up 5 bases and J gave up 7 bases, with 9 bases separating them. DNA of the CDR3: TGTGCCAGCAGTCCAGCGAAGAATGAGCAGTTCTTC. Amino acids: CASSPAKNEQFF.